Listed here are 21 T cell receptor beta chains from one sample, sequenced in a study of T-cell reconstitution after alpha-beta-depleted transplantation in children. The TCRbeta library incorporated unique molecular identifiers. TCRdb recomputed calls from the PCR reads with MiXCR, one row per CDR3 protein. In the table there are approximately 220,000 distinct CDR3 sequences, roughly 18% of which are singletons. The source material was PBMCs, mostly from graft donor cells, sampled 360 days after TCRalphabeta/CD19-depleted stem cell transplant. These receptors originate from a male patient aged 2 to 10 who had a stem cell transplant for acute lymphoblastic leukemia, so the T cells may come from the graft donor.

J is TRBJ2-7 and V is TRBV15; TRBD1 matches at 9 bases. V gave up 5 bases and J gave up 2 bases; unmatched junction bases: 4. The CDR3 has 14 amino acids. CDR1 and CDR2 from the germline V gene are LNHNV and YYDKDF (reference sequence). The CDR3 spells CATSVGQGAYEQYF. CDR3 in DNA: TGTGCCACCAGCGTGGGACAGGGAGCCTACGAGCAGTACTTC.

The rearrangement joins TRBV5-1 to TRBJ1-5, with D possibly matching TRBD1 (5 bases). From germline, CDR1 is SGHRS and CDR2 YFSETQ. The CDR3 spans 14 residues. V lost 4 bases, J lost 11 bases, and 19 bases lay in between. Written as DNA, the CDR3 is TGCGCCAGCAGCCCCCAGGGCCCTACTAGGTCCCAGCATTTT. Its protein is CASSPQGPTRSQHF.

The chain uses TRBV5-1 and TRBJ2-5, with D tentatively TRBD2 (6 bases). The V end lost 4 bases, the J end lost 1 base, and 17 bases lay between the germline ends. The CDR3 runs 16 residues. CDR1 is SGHRS and CDR2 is YFSETQ in the germline V gene. The CDR3 DNA follows: TGCGCCAGCAGCGAACGAACGTGGGGGGTCCAAGAGACCCAGTACTTC. It is translated as CASSERTWGVQETQYF.

The chain has TRBV20-1 and TRBJ2-1, with 16 positions matching TRBD2. Germline CDR1 DFQATT, CDR2 SNEGSKA (reference sequence). J gave up 8 bases and V 5 bases, and 6 bases lay outside the gene matches. This CDR3 is 15 amino acids long. DNA for the CDR3: TGCAGTGCTGGGACTAGCGGGGGGGTAGGGGATGAGCAGTTCTTC. Amino acid sequence: CSAGTSGGVGDEQFF.

This clonotype was seen a few times. The chain is built from TRBV11-2 and TRBJ2-1; 8 nucleotides match TRBD2. Germline CDR1 and CDR2: SGHAT and FQNNGV. V dropped 5 bases and J dropped 6; count of bases not matched to a gene: 6. The length of the CDR3 is 14 residues. This chain's CDR3 is CASSPGLARNEQFF. The CDR3 DNA reads TGTGCCAGCAGCCCTGGACTAGCTCGCAATGAGCAGTTCTTC. The variable domain in full, with the rest retrieved from reference TRBV11-2 and TRBJ2-1, is EAGVAQSPRYKIIEKRQSVAFWCNPISGHATLYWYQQILGQGPKLLIQFQNNGVVDDSQLPKDRFSAERLKGVDSTLKIQPAKLEDSAVYLCASSPGLARNEQFFGPGTRLTVL.

This rearrangement joins TRBV6-1 to TRBJ2-2; 8 bases are shared with TRBD1. The CDR3 contains 14 residues. Germline V lookup: CDR1 MNHNS, CDR2 SASEGT. Losses at the gene ends were 5 bases for V and 5 bases for J; bases not matched to a gene: 4. CDR3 sequence reads: CASSRQGLTGELFF. Written as DNA, the CDR3 is TGTGCCAGCAGTCGACAGGGGTTGACCGGGGAGCTGTTTTTT.

This clonotype was picked up one time. The rearrangement links TRBV10-1 to TRBJ2-7; a weak D match, TRBD2 (6 bases). In germline, CDR1 is WNHNN, CDR2 SYGVQD (reference sequence). V was clipped by 4 bases and J by 0 bases, with 13 bases between them. The CDR3 is 15 amino acids. In nucleotides, the CDR3 is TGCGCCAGCAGTGGGGGGGACGGAAGCTCCTACGAGCAGTACTTC. It is translated as CASSGGDGSSYEQYF.

The chain employs TRBV12-3 or TRBV12-4 and TRBJ2-1; D remains unclear. The CDR3 has 12 amino acids. Trimming shortened V by 5 bases and J by 9 bases, and 11 bases separated the two germline ends. The CDR3 DNA reads as TGTGCCAGCAGTCCCTACTTTGGTGAGCAGTTCTTC. Its protein product is CASSPYFGEQFF.

This chain uses TRBV12-3 or TRBV12-4 with TRBJ2-1; 7 bases align to TRBD1. This CDR3 comprises 18 residues. Germline trimming cut 6 bases from V and 5 bases from J; bases unmatched to any gene: 19. Written as DNA, the CDR3 is TGTGCCAGCAGCCCCCGGGACAGACCAATTCAAACAGACAATGAGCAGTTCTTC. This encodes CASSPRDRPIQTDNEQFF.

V usage is TRBV3-1 and J usage is TRBJ2-7; possibly TRBD1 for D (5 bases). The CDR3 runs to 14 residues. Trimming shortened V by 1 base and J by 1 base, and 8 bases separated the two germline ends. In germline, CDR1 is LGHDT, CDR2 YNNKEL (reference sequence). The CDR3 region is CASSQGDRSYEQYF. The CDR3 DNA follows: TGTGCCAGCAGCCAAGGTGACAGATCCTACGAGCAGTACTTC.

This clonotype appeared a few times. The rearrangement uses TRBV29-1 and TRBJ2-2; 8 positions match TRBD1. The CDR3 runs to 15 residues. With 7 bases clipped from V and 2 bases from J, the junction kept 9 bases outside the gene matches. Germline values: CDR1 SQVTM, CDR2 ANQGSEA. Written as DNA, the CDR3 is TGCAGCGCCGAGGACAGGGAAGTAAACACCGGGGAGCTGTTTTTT. This gives the protein CSAEDREVNTGELFF.

This clonotype has only a few counts. The rearrangement uses TRBV11-2 and TRBJ2-3, with D unresolved. Germline V gene data show CDR1 as SGHAT and CDR2 as FQNNGV. V shed 1 base and J shed 3 bases, with 8 bases lying between them. The CDR3 extends over 14 amino acids. The DNA of the CDR3 is TGTGCCAGCAGCTTAGTAGGCAGAACAGATACGCAGTATTTT. Its translation is CASSLVGRTDTQYF.

The chain joins TRBV7-2 to TRBJ2-3; D unresolved. This CDR3 has 16 residues. Germline V gene lookup returns CDR1 SGHTA and CDR2 FQGNSA. V was trimmed by 3 bases and J by 3 bases, leaving 16 bases between them. DNA of the CDR3: TGTGCCAGCAGCTTGGGTCGTGTTCCTAGGACAGATACGCAGTATTTT. It specifies CASSLGRVPRTDTQYF. Full variable domain (outside the CDR3, taken from reference TRBV7-2 and TRBJ2-3): GAGVSQSPSNKVTEKGKDVELRCDPISGHTALYWYRQSLGQGLEFLIYFQGNSAPDKSGLPSDRFSAERTGGSVSTLTIQRTQQEDSAVYLCASSLGRVPRTDTQYFGPGTRLTVL.

CDR3: CATRRADTQYF. Written as DNA, the CDR3 is TGTGCCACCCGCAGGGCAGATACGCAGTATTTT. V and J are TRBV24-1 and TRBJ2-3, with D tentatively TRBD1 (5 bases). Germline V gives CDR1 KGHDR, CDR2 SFDVKD. V was pared by 9 bases and J by 4 bases, with 7 bases between. The CDR3 consists of 11 residues.

This clonotype was detected a few times. The chain has TRBV27 and TRBJ1-6; maybe TRBD1 (6 bases). Trimming removed 2 bases from V and 10 bases from J, with 15 bases in between. CDR1 is MNHEY, CDR2 SMNVEV, per germline (reference sequence). There are 15 residues in the CDR3. This CDR3 is CASSLTGTWESPLHF. The CDR3 bases are TGTGCCAGCAGTTTAACAGGGACCTGGGAATCACCCCTCCACTTT.

This clonotype was counted a few times. The germline gene is not matched at one end of the junction; a read error may be the cause. The chain has TRBV5-1 and TRBJ2-1; D is possibly TRBD1 (5 bases). Germline CDR1 is SGHRS and CDR2 is YFSETQ. CDR3 length: 15 amino acids. For the CDR3, the DNA is TGCGCCAGCAGCATAAGGGCAGGGCCCTACAGTGAGCAGTTCTTC. Its protein is CASSIRAGPYSEQFF.

This clonotype was seen a single time. The chain carries TRBV12-3 or TRBV12-4 and TRBJ2-5, with TRBD2 matching over 7 bases. The CDR3 extends over 13 amino acids. V lost 5 bases to trimming and J lost 5 bases; unmatched junction nucleotides: 5. The CDR3 DNA reads TGTGCCAGCAGTCATGGGGGGGGTGAGACCCAGTACTTC. Translating gives CASSHGGGETQYF.

There are a few counts of this clonotype. The chain carries TRBV28 and TRBJ2-4, with D perhaps matching TRBD2 (5 bases). V lost 6 bases to trimming and J lost 0 bases, with 12 bases between them. The CDR3 sequence is 15 residues long. Per germline, CDR1 MDHEN and CDR2 SYDVKM. For the CDR3, the DNA is TGTGCCAGCAGATTCAGCGGTGTAGCCAAAAACATTCAGTACTTC. Residues: CASRFSGVAKNIQYF.

The chain couples TRBV6-5 to TRBJ2-7; perhaps TRBD1 as D (6 bases). The CDR3 loop spans 14 amino acids. V lost 2 bases to trimming and J lost 3 bases, with 11 bases between them. The V gene's germline CDR1 is MNHEY and CDR2 SVGAGI. This chain's CDR3 is CASSYGGRGYEQYF. CDR3 nucleotide sequence: TGTGCCAGCAGTTACGGTGGCAGGGGCTACGAGCAGTACTTC.

The chain employs TRBV7-2 and TRBJ1-3; perhaps TRBD1 as D (6 bases). Germline V gene sequence: CDR1 SGHTA, CDR2 FQGNSA. V was pared by 2 bases and J by 4 bases, with 12 bases between. CDR3 length equals 15 residues. CDR3 nucleotides: TGTGCCAGCAGCTTAAGGGGGGCTAACGGAAACACCATATATTTT. It encodes CASSLRGANGNTIYF.

The chain uses TRBV28 and TRBJ2-7; 12 positions match TRBD1. The CDR3 sequence is 18 residues long. V was pared by 5 bases and J by 3 bases, with 14 bases of the junction left unmatched. Germline assignment: CDR1 MDHEN and CDR2 SYDVKM. This CDR3 is CASSAGTGGGRLYYEQYF. CDR3 in DNA: TGTGCCAGCAGTGCCGGGACAGGGGGCGGCCGACTTTACTACGAGCAGTACTTC.